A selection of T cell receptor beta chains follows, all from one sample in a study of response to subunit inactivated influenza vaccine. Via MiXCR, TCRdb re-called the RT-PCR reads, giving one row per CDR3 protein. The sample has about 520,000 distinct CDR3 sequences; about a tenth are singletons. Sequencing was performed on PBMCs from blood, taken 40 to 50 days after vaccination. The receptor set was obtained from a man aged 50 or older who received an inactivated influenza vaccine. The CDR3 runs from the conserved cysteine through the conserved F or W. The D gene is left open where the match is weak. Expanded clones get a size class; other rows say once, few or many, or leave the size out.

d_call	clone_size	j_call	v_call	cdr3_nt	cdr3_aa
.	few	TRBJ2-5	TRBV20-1	TGCAGTGCTAGAGTTTCGGTGGCCAGGGCATCGAGAGAGACCCAGTACTTC	CSARVSVARASRETQYF
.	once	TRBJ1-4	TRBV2	TGTGCCAGCAATGGACGAGCCCCTGAAAAACTGTTTTTT	CASNGRAPEKLFF
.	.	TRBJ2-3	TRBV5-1	TGCGCCAGCAGCTTGGGGCAGGGGCCCCCGTCGGATACGCAGTATTTT	CASSLGQGPPSDTQYF
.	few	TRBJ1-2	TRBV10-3	TGTGCCATCAGTGAGAAATCCGGGGGCTATGGCTACACCTTC	CAISEKSGGYGYTF
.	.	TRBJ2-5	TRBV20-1	TGCAGTGCTACTCCGGTCGGGCTAGATGAGACCCAGTACTTC	CSATPVGLDETQYF
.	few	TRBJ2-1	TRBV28	TGTGCCAGCGGCGACTCCACAGTGTCGTACAATGAGCAGTTCTTC	CASGDSTVSYNEQFF
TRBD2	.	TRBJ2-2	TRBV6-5	TGTGCCAGCAGTTACGTTCCCCGTGTGACTAGCGGGAGGGCCGGGGAGCTGTTTTTT	CASSYVPRVTSGRAGELFF
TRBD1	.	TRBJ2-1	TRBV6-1	TGTGCCAGCAGTATCGGACAGGGCTACAATGAGCAGTTCTTC	CASSIGQGYNEQFF
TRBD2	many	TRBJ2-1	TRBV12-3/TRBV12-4	TGTGCCAGCAGCCTCACTAGCGAGGTCAATGAGCAGTTCTTC	CASSLTSEVNEQFF
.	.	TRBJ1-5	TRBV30	TGTGCCTGGGGTGATGGGAGGGGCCGAGGTCAGCCCCAGCATTTT	CAWGDGRGRGQPQHF
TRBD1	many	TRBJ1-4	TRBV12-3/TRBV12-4	TGTGCCAGCAGAGCCGAGGGGGCAGGTGAAAAACTGTTTTTT	CASRAEGAGEKLFF
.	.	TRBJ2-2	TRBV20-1	TGCAGTGCCTATAGTTCAAAAACAGGCACCGGGGAGCTGTTTTTT	CSAYSSKTGTGELFF
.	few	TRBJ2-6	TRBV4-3	TGCGCCAGCAGCCAAGACTCGCTTCCCGGGGCCAACGTCCTGACTTTC	CASSQDSLPGANVLTF
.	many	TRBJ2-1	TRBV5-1	TGCGCCAGCAGCCGTGAGGTAGCCCAGACCTACAATGAGCAGTTCTTC	CASSREVAQTYNEQFF
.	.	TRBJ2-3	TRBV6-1	TGTGCCAGCAGCCTGGAGGTTACGGGCACAGATACGCAGTATTTT	CASSLEVTGTDTQYF
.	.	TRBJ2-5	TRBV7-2	TGTGCCAGCAGACCCGCAGGGGAGACCCAGTACTTC	CASRPAGETQYF
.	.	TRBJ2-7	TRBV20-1	TGCAGTGCTAGAGGAAGGGGCGACGAGCAGTACTTC	CSARGRGDEQYF
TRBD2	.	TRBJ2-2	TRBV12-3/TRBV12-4	TGTGCCAGCACCCCCCCAGCGGGGGGGAGCACCGGGGAGCTGTTTTTT	CASTPPAGGSTGELFF
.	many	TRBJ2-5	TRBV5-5	TGTGCCAGCAGCTTCCGATCAGCACAAGAGACCCAGTACTTC	CASSFRSAQETQYF
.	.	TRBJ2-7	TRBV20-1	TGCAGTGCTAGAGATATCGTCAGGGACTCCTACGAGCAGTACTTC	CSARDIVRDSYEQYF
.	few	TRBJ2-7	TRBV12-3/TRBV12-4	TGTGCCAGCAGACTCCACTACTACGAGCAGTACTTC	CASRLHYYEQYF
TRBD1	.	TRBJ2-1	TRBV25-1	TGTGCCAGCAGTGAAATCGGAAGGACAGGGGCAAATGAGCAGTTCTTC	CASSEIGRTGANEQFF
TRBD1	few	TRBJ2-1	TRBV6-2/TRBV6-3	TGTGCCAGCACTACCGACTACAGGGGTAGGGAGCAGTTCTTC	CASTTDYRGREQFF